The source of this TCR beta chain is a study of OX40 agonist ivuxolimab in advanced cancers. Study conclusions and caveats: Some nonresponders also had low normalized T-cell clonal expansion. CD4+ and CD8+ blood T cells expanded clonally by week 6 at 0.1 to 3.0 mg/kg. Antigen targets of the expanded peripheral T cells went undetermined.

The table came from immunoSEQ multiplex PCR; TCRdb's copy has only in-frame clones and leaves some out. Of about 150,000 clones in the sample, roughly 94% are singletons; the top ten hold about 0.31%. Germline CDR1 and CDR2: MNHEY and SVGAGI. The V and J ends lost 6 bases and 5 bases respectively, with 14 bases between them. The CDR3 runs to 13 residues. Blood specimens came from baseline, cycle 4 day 1, and cycle 7 day 1. On this clone itself: Its antigen is not known.

V usage is TRBV6-5 and J usage is TRBJ2-7; D unresolved. The input for sequencing was CD4+ or CD8+ T cells sorted from blood, taken in a trial of the OX40 agonist ivuxolimab. The TCR originated in an adult with an advanced solid tumor such as melanoma, head and neck, liver or kidney cancer. The CDR3 DNA is TGTGCCAGCAGCACGGTGCCCCACGACGAGCAGTACTTC. It is translated as CASSTVPHDEQYF.